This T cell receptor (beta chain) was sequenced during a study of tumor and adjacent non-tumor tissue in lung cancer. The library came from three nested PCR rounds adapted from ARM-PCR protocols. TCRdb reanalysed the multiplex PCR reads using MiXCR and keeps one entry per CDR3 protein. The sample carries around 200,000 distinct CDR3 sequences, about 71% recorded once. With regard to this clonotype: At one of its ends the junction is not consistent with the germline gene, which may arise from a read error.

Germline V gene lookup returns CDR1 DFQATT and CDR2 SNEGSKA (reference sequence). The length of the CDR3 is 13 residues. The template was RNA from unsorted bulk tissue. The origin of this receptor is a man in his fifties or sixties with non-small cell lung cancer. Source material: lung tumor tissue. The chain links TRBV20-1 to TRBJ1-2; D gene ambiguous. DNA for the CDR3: TGCAGTGCTAGAAACGTAGCTAACTATGGCTACATCTTC. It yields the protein CSARNVANYGYIF.